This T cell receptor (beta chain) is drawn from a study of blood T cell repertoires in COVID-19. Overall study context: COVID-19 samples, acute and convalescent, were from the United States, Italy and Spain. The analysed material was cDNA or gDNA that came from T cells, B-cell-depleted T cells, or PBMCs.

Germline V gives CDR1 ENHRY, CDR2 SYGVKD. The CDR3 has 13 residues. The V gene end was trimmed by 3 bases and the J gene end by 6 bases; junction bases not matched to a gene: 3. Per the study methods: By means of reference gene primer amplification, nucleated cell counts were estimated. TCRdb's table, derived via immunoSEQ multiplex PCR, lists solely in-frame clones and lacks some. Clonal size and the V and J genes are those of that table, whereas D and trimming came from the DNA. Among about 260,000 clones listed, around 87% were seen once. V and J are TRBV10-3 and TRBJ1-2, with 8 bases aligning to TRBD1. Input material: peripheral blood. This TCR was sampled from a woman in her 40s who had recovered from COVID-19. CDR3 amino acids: CAISDQGADGYTF. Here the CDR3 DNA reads TGTGCCATCAGTGACCAGGGGGCGGATGGCTACACCTTC.